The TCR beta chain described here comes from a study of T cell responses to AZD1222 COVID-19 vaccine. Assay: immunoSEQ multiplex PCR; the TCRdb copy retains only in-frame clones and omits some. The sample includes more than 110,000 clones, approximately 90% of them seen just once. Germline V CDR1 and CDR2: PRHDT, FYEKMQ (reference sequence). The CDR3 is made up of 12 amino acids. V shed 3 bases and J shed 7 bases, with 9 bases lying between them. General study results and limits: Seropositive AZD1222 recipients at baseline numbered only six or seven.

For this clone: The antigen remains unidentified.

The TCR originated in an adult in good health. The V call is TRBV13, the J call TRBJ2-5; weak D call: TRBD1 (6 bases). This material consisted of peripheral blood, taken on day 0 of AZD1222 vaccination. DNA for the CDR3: TGTGCCAGCAGCTTGCCACAGGGGACCCAGTACTTC. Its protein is CASSLPQGTQYF.